These T cell receptor beta chains were read from a single sample in a study of immune cell composition in non-small cell lung cancer. Libraries were prepared by immunoSEQ multiplex PCR; TCRdb keeps only in-frame clonotypes and omits some of them. This sample has about 9,000 clones, with about 80% found just once. The sequenced sample consisted of non-adjacent lung tissue. The receptor set was obtained from a human donor with non-small cell lung cancer. Each CDR3 is given with its conserved first and last residue. The D gene is left open where the match is weak.

V	D	J	length	CDR3
TRBV6-1	TRBD2	TRBJ2-7	14	CASRPSGRIYEQYF
TRBV4-1	TRBD1	TRBJ2-3	15	CASSQRQGATDTQYF
TRBV19	-	TRBJ2-7	14	CASSMGGRTHEQYF
TRBV9	-	TRBJ1-5	14	CASSVGTSNQPQHF
TRBV10-1	TRBD2	TRBJ2-7	11	CASGGGCEQYF
TRBV7-6	TRBD2	TRBJ2-7	14	CASTHGSGSFEQYF
TRBV5-6	-	TRBJ2-7	13	CASSSDRSYEQYF
TRBV4-1	TRBD1	TRBJ1-4	13	CASKPQGNEKLFF
TRBV5-6	-	TRBJ2-2	16	CASSLQDTRGTGELFF
TRBV21-1	-	TRBJ2-1	15	CASSTRQGAAGEQFF
TRBV6-5	-	TRBJ1-5	13	CASTGTSNQPQHF
TRBV28	-	TRBJ2-7	16	CASSLSAGMGSYEQYF
TRBV30	-	TRBJ1-5	13	CAWSVLRGQPQHF
TRBV10-1	TRBD1	TRBJ1-1	13	CASSTGGWTEAFF
TRBV6-5	-	TRBJ2-3	15	CASSLGPTSTDTQYF
TRBV14	-	TRBJ1-3	14	CASKDGASGNTIYF
TRBV30	-	TRBJ1-6	15	CAWSVGGTYNSPLHF
TRBV4-2	TRBD1	TRBJ2-2	17	CASSPTVTGANTGELFF
TRBV5-1	-	TRBJ2-7	15	CASSEEVAGPYEQYF
TRBV7-8	-	TRBJ1-5	16	CASSPSVRGSDQPQHF
TRBV4-2	-	TRBJ2-5	13	CASSQDQRETQYF
TRBV27	TRBD1	TRBJ2-5	13	CASWGQGALTQYF
TRBV28	-	TRBJ1-5	15	CASTIGGMRNQPQHF
TRBV11-2	-	TRBJ2-5	15	CASSLRGQGWETQYF
TRBV6-5	-	TRBJ1-1	12	CASSYSGGEAFF
TRBV7-9	TRBD2	TRBJ2-1	16	CASRGTSGSSYNEQFF
TRBV7-3	-	TRBJ2-1	14	CASTPSGSYNEQFF
TRBV30	-	TRBJ1-4	16	CAWSFHRVVIGEKLFF
TRBV6-6	-	TRBJ1-2	10	CASRDGGYTF